The next 25 T cell receptor beta chains were all read from a single sample in a study of blood T cell repertoires in COVID-19 (dated by TCRdb to the early 2020s). Preparation of the library involved the immunoSEQ multiplex PCR assay. TCRdb provides this immuneACCESS table in a form limited to in-frame rearrangements. Some clones are lacking; in checked studies, under half of them reflect an unresolved V gene, and why the rest are absent is not known. Recorded for this sample are over 100,000 clones; over 80% of them occurred a single time. The ten top clones hold over 15% of the sample. The sequenced sample was peripheral blood. The receptors derive from a woman in her sixties or seventies with acute or convalescent COVID-19.

This clone has more than one count but fewer than ten. The V call is TRBV28, the J call TRBJ1-5; D remains ambiguous. Per the germline V gene, CDR1 is MDHEN and CDR2 is SYDVKM. The ends were cut back, 4 bases at V and 7 bases at J, with 8 bases in the middle. The CDR3 covers 12 residues. CDR3 DNA: TGTGCCAGCAGTTACGACAACCAGCCCCAGCATTTT. Protein: CASSYDNQPQHF.

The J gene is TRBJ1-2, the V gene TRBV6-2 or TRBV6-3; the D gene is possibly TRBD1 (6 bases). The CDR3 extends over 13 amino acids. The ends were cut back, 3 bases at V and 7 bases at J, with 12 bases in the middle. Per the germline V gene, CDR1 is MNHEY and CDR2 is SVGEGT. The CDR3 DNA reads as TGTGCCAGCAGTTATATGGGACAAATTGGCTACACCTTC. Translation gives CASSYMGQIGYTF.

Comment on this clone: Other DNA sequences in the sample encode the same CDR3. This sequence joins TRBV27 and TRBJ1-2; no reliable D call. V was cut by 2 bases and J by 4 bases, with 8 bases left in between. The germline gives CDR1 MNHEY, CDR2 SMNVEV (reference sequence). There are 13 residues in the CDR3. This CDR3 reads CASSLVGSYGYTF. The CDR3 DNA is TGTGCCAGCAGTTTAGTAGGGAGCTATGGCTACACCTTC.

In this sample, this clone turned up a few times. This CDR3 reads CASSLVGGQGVYSPLHF. DNA of the CDR3: TGTGCCAGCAGCTTAGTAGGAGGACAGGGGGTTTATTCACCCCTCCACTTT. The chain has TRBV7-2 and TRBJ1-6, with 10 bases identical to TRBD1. CDR1 is SGHTA and CDR2 is FQGNSA in the germline V gene. Trimming removed 1 base from V and 8 bases from J; junction bases left unmatched: 8. The CDR3 is 17 amino acids.

The chain combines TRBV9 with TRBJ2-7; unclear D gene. Germline lookup yields CDR1 SGDLS and CDR2 YYNGEE. Trimming removed 0 bases from V and 0 bases from J, with 7 bases in between. This CDR3 has 14 residues. CDR3 sequence: CASSVVPSSYEQYF. The CDR3 DNA follows: TGTGCCAGCAGCGTAGTCCCGAGCTCCTACGAGCAGTACTTC. Full variable domain (missing parts from reference TRBV9 and TRBJ2-7): DSGVTQTPKHLITATGQRVTLRCSPRSGDLSVYWYQQSLDQGLQFLIQYYNGEERAKGNILERFSAQQFPDLHSELNLSSLELGDSALYFCASSVVPSSYEQYFGPGTRLTVT.

The gene calls are TRBV19 and TRBJ2-2; possible D gene TRBD1, 6 bases. Trimming took off 7 bases at V and 1 base at J, with 13 bases between the two ends. From germline, CDR1 is LNHDA and CDR2 SQIVND (reference sequence). This CDR3 has 15 residues. CDR3 sequence: CASNSPGENTGELFF. The CDR3 bases are TGTGCCAGTAATTCGCCAGGGGAGAACACCGGGGAGCTGTTTTTT.

The CDR3 DNA sequence: TGTGCCAGCAGTACCGGACAGTCCTATGGCTACACCTTC. Translating gives CASSTGQSYGYTF. The chain couples TRBV28 to TRBJ1-2, with D possibly being TRBD1 (6 bases). Per the germline V gene, CDR1 is MDHEN and CDR2 is SYDVKM. The V end lost 5 bases, the J end lost 4 bases, and 11 bases lay between the germline ends. This CDR3 contains 13 residues.

This clone was counted once. The chain has TRBV7-9 and TRBJ2-3, with TRBD2 as a possible D gene (6 bases). CDR1 SEHNR and CDR2 FQNEAQ come from the germline V gene (reference sequence). V dropped 5 bases and J dropped 0 bases, with 9 bases sitting between them. The CDR3 length is 14 residues. The CDR3 loop is CASSPGRSTDTQYF. Written as DNA, the CDR3 is TGTGCCAGCAGCCCAGGGAGGAGCACAGATACGCAGTATTTT.

The rearrangement links TRBV6-2 or TRBV6-3 to TRBJ2-5; possibly TRBD1 for D (5 bases). V lost 5 bases, J lost 5 bases, and 18 bases lay in between. The CDR3 extends over 15 amino acids. Germline CDR1 reads MNHEY; CDR2 reads SVGEGT. The CDR3 protein is CASSPLNRIFETQYF. The CDR3 DNA reads as TGTGCCAGCAGTCCCTTAAACAGGATATTCGAGACCCAGTACTTC.

The CDR3 DNA follows: TGTGCCAGCAGCCCTAGGGGCGGTGCTGAAGCTTTCTTT. Translated, it gives CASSPRGGAEAFF. This chain connects TRBV3-1 (or the pseudogene TRBV3-2) to TRBJ1-1; the D gene is possibly TRBD1 (5 bases). The CDR3 length is 13 residues. Per germline, CDR1 LGHDT and CDR2 YNNKEL (reference sequence). The V and J ends lost 4 bases and 6 bases respectively, with 12 bases between them.

The rearrangement joins TRBV30 to TRBJ1-2; D call uncertain. Germline CDR1 is GTSNPN and CDR2 is SVGIG (reference sequence). V was shortened by 3 bases and J by 8 bases, with 16 bases between the two germline ends. This CDR3 is 13 amino acids long. In nucleotides, the CDR3 is TGTGCCTGGAGGCTGAACCGAGCCGGGGGCTACACCTTC. Its protein is CAWRLNRAGGYTF.

The rearrangement joins TRBV18 to TRBJ2-7; tentatively, D is TRBD2 (6 bases). The germline gives CDR1 KGHSH, CDR2 LQKENI. The V gene lost 4 bases and the J gene lost 2 bases, with 18 bases spanning the gap. This CDR3 is 16 amino acids long. The CDR3 nucleotides are TGTGCCAGCTCACGCGCCCCCGGGGGACTTACCTACGAGCAGTACTTC. Translation gives CASSRAPGGLTYEQYF.

The V call is TRBV7-8, the J call TRBJ2-7, with D unresolved. Germline values: CDR1 SGHVS, CDR2 FQNEAQ. The CDR3 covers 12 residues. Trimming shortened V by 0 bases and J by 6 bases, and 6 bases separated the two germline ends. The CDR3 DNA follows: TGTGCCAGCAGCTTAGCGGGCCCCGAGCAGTACTTC. It translates to CASSLAGPEQYF. Full variable domain (outside the CDR3, taken from reference TRBV7-8 and TRBJ2-7): GAGVSQSPRYKVAKRGQDVALRCDPISGHVSLFWYQQALGQGPEFLTYFQNEAQLDKSGLPSDRFFAERPEGSVSTLKIQRTQQEDSAVYLCASSLAGPEQYFGPGTRLTVT.

The chain is built from TRBV20-1 and TRBJ2-1; the match to TRBD2 covers 7 bases. Germline CDR1 and CDR2: DFQATT and SNEGSKA (reference sequence). Trimming removed 3 bases from V and 4 bases from J; junction bases left unmatched: 6. CDR3 length: 14 residues. CDR3 amino acids: CSASLLALYNEQFF. In nucleotides, the CDR3 is TGCAGTGCTAGTCTACTAGCGCTTTACAATGAGCAGTTCTTC.

The V and J genes are TRBV19 and TRBJ2-1; 9 nucleotides agree with TRBD2. Germline V CDR1 and CDR2: LNHDA, SQIVND (reference sequence). The V and J ends lost 3 bases and 6 bases, in that order; junction bases with no gene match: 9. The CDR3 runs to 16 residues. CDR3 amino acids: CASSIYLAGRSNEQFF. CDR3 sequence (DNA): TGTGCCAGTAGTATCTACCTAGCGGGGAGATCCAATGAGCAGTTCTTC.

The J gene is TRBJ2-7, the V gene TRBV28, with D tentatively TRBD2 (5 bases). V lost 6 bases, J lost 5 bases, and 17 bases lay in between. The V gene's germline CDR1 is MDHEN and CDR2 SYDVKM. CDR3 length equals 14 residues. This chain's CDR3 is CASRVRGSSHEQYF. The CDR3 bases are TGTGCCAGCAGGGTTAGAGGGAGTTCCCACGAGCAGTACTTC.

The rearrangement uses TRBV5-1 and TRBJ1-2, with 9 positions matching TRBD1. CDR3 size: 14 residues. Per the germline V gene, CDR1 is SGHRS and CDR2 is YFSETQ. V lost 4 bases, J lost 2 bases, and 3 bases stayed unmatched. DNA for the CDR3: TGCGCCAGCAGCGCCGGACAGGGGAACTATGGCTACACCTTC. Protein sequence: CASSAGQGNYGYTF.

This chain joins TRBV3-1 (or the pseudogene TRBV3-2) and TRBJ2-1, with 8 bases fitting TRBD2. The germline CDR1 and CDR2 sequences are LGHDT and YNNKEL (reference sequence). V was pared by 3 bases and J by 4 bases, with 5 bases of the junction left unmatched. This CDR3 spans 15 amino acids. CDR3 residues: CASSHGGGIYNEQFF. CDR3 nucleotides: TGTGCCAGCAGCCACGGCGGGGGGATTTACAATGAGCAGTTCTTC.

This clone showed up just a few times. The chain has TRBV5-8 and TRBJ2-1; D is undetermined. V was clipped by 2 bases and J by 4 bases, with 10 bases between them. Germline V gives CDR1 SGHTS, CDR2 YDEGEE. The CDR3 loop spans 14 amino acids. The CDR3 loop is CASSFDGSYNEQFF. The CDR3 DNA reads as TGTGCCAGCAGCTTCGATGGCAGTTACAATGAGCAGTTCTTC. The whole variable domain, filled in from reference TRBV5-8 and TRBJ2-1, reads EAGVTQSPTHLIKTRGQQATLRCSPISGHTSVYWYQQALGLGLQFLLWYDEGEERNRGNFPPRFSGRQFPNYSSELNVNALELEDSALYLCASSFDGSYNEQFFGPGTRLTVL.

The rearrangement uses TRBV19 and TRBJ1-4; 7 bases match TRBD1. This CDR3 has 15 residues. V lost 1 base to trimming and J lost 10 bases; unmatched junction nucleotides: 9. Looked up from germline, CDR1 is LNHDA and CDR2 is SQIVND (reference sequence). CDR3 nucleotides: TGTGCCAGTAGTATAGGTGGGACAGAGGGAGGAAAACTGTTTTTT. This gives the protein CASSIGGTEGGKLFF.

This chain connects TRBV7-9 to TRBJ2-7; no clear D gene. V shed 7 bases and J shed 3 bases, with 10 bases lying between them. This CDR3 region has 12 residues. Germline CDR1 and CDR2: SEHNR and FQNEAQ (reference sequence). CDR3 coding DNA: TGTGCCAGCACCACTTTGAGCTACGAGCAGTACTTC. Protein product: CASTTLSYEQYF.

The gene calls are TRBV28 and TRBJ1-5; no firm D call. Trimming removed 5 bases at V and 2 bases at J, with 16 bases between. Germline V gene data show CDR1 as MDHEN and CDR2 as SYDVKM. This CDR3 contains 16 residues. CDR3 loop: CASSHTRGSGNQPQHF. The CDR3 bases are TGTGCCAGCAGTCACACACGGGGAAGTGGCAATCAGCCCCAGCATTTT.

J is TRBJ2-3 and V is TRBV18; 8 nucleotides match TRBD2. V gave up 1 base and J gave up 2 bases; unmatched junction bases: 5. The length of the CDR3 is 16 residues. Germline lookup yields CDR1 KGHSH and CDR2 LQKENI. In nucleotides, the CDR3 is TGTGCCAGCTCACCACAAACGGGGGGGTTCACAGATACGCAGTATTTT. Its translation: CASSPQTGGFTDTQYF.

The chain links TRBV9 to TRBJ2-2; unclear D gene. There are 14 residues in the CDR3. Germline V gene lookup returns CDR1 SGDLS and CDR2 YYNGEE. Trimming removed 3 bases from V and 5 bases from J, with 11 bases in between. The CDR3 loop is CASSAVVATGELFF. The CDR3 nucleotides read TGTGCCAGCAGCGCGGTCGTTGCAACCGGGGAGCTGTTTTTT.

This clone was seen just once. The J gene is TRBJ2-1, the V gene TRBV15; maybe TRBD2 (6 bases). CDR3 length: 17 amino acids. Germline lookup yields CDR1 LNHNV and CDR2 YYDKDF (reference sequence). V lost 0 bases, J lost 7 bases, and 19 bases lay in between. The CDR3 bases are TGTGCCACCAGCAGAGATCGCGCGGGGCTTCGAGTAAATGAGCAGTTCTTC. This encodes CATSRDRAGLRVNEQFF.